In this sample, the clone carrying this T cell receptor beta chain turned up many times. Antigen: not known. Germline V CDR1 and CDR2: MNHEY, SVGAGI. The CDR3 covers 19 residues. Deletions cut 2 bases from V and 2 bases from J, with 22 bases between. The sample originates from a study of T cell repertoires in cytomegalovirus infection. Study-level information: It was recently identified HLA-C-restricted and well-studied HLA-B-restricted CMV epitopes that the study used. Both a matching HLA type and CMV infection were indicated by public TCR beta signatures.

The study's findings and limits: HLA-C-restricted CMV-specific TCR beta clonotypes were dominant in the ex vivo response. Based on cumulative public TCR beta family frequency, carriers of CMV plus the relevant HLA were identified.

TCRdb reprocessed the reads via MiXCR and lists one record per CDR3 protein. The table includes about 71,000 distinct CDR3 sequences, 20% to 25% detected once. The J gene is TRBJ1-5, the V gene TRBV6-5; D might be TRBD1 (6 bases). The material sequenced was CD8+ T cells from cultured PBMCs, taken from culture after CMV antigen stimulation. The source is a human donor in good health (CMV status not recorded). Some clones in this sample may be carry-over from other donors' samples. The CDR3 is CASSYLRDLTGNGNQPQHF. CDR3 DNA: TGTGCCAGCAGTTACCTAAGGGACCTCACAGGGAACGGCAATCAGCCCCAGCATTTT.